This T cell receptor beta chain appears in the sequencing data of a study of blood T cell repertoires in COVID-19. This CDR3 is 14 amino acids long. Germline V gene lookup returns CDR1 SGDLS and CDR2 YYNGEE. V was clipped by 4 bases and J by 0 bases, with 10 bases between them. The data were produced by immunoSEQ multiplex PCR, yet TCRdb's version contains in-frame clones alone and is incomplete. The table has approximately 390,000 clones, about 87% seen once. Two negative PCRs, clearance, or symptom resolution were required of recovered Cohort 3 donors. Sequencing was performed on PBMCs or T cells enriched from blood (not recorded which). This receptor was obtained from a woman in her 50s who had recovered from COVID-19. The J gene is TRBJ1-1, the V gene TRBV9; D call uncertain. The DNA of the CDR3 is TGTGCCAGCAGCTTATTAGATATGAACACTGAAGCTTTCTTT. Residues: CASSLLDMNTEAFF.